The 27 T cell receptor beta chains reported below all come from one sample, sequenced in a study of cytomegalovirus exposure and HLA in healthy donors (dated by TCRdb to 2016 to 2017). Receptor amplification or capture employed the immunoSEQ multiplex PCR assay. For the multiplex PCR, a mixture combining 60 forward primers for TCR Vbeta segments and 13 reverse primers for TCR Jbeta segments was used. The table was pulled from immuneACCESS by TCRdb, which kept in-frame rearrangements only. Such tables lose some clones; where checked, under half of the loss comes from unresolved V genes, and the rest has no known cause. The sample table contains about 190,000 clones; only one count was recorded for roughly 80% of them. The ten top clones hold 3.4% of the sample. Sequenced: PBMCs. Receptors originate from a man in his forties in good health and CMV-seropositive.

The V call is TRBV4-2, the J call TRBJ2-5, with TRBD1 matching over 8 bases. The germline V gene has CDR1 LGHNA and CDR2 YNFKEQ. Losses at the gene ends were 1 base for V and 3 bases for J; bases not matched to a gene: 7. The CDR3 has 16 residues. CDR3 sequence: CASSQGVAGGEETQYF. The CDR3 DNA reads TGTGCCAGCAGCCAAGGGGTTGCAGGGGGCGAAGAGACCCAGTACTTC.

The chain couples TRBV5-4 to TRBJ1-2; tentatively, D is TRBD1 (6 bases). This CDR3 region has 16 residues. Trimming left V 2 bases short and J 4 bases short, with 18 bases between. Germline CDR1 reads SGHNT; CDR2 reads YYREEE (reference sequence). Here the CDR3 reads CASSFGRSTGSYGYTF. The CDR3 nucleotides are TGTGCCAGCAGCTTTGGACGGTCGACAGGCTCCTATGGCTACACCTTC.

The V gene is TRBV2, the J gene TRBJ2-7; possibly TRBD2 for D (6 bases). The ends were cut back, 7 bases at V and 0 bases at J, with 13 bases in the middle. Germline V gene lookup returns CDR1 SNHLY and CDR2 FYNNEI. The CDR3 spans 14 residues. CDR3 DNA sequence: TGTGCCAGCACTCGGGGGTCTAACTCCTACGAGCAGTACTTC. Amino acid sequence: CASTRGSNSYEQYF. Variable domain in full (rest from reference TRBV2 and TRBJ2-7): EPEVTQTPSHQVTQMGQEVILRCVPISNHLYFYWYRQILGQKVEFLVSFYNNEISEKSEIFDDQFSVERPDGSNFTLKIRSTKLEDSAMYFCASTRGSNSYEQYFGPGTRLTVT.

The chain carries TRBV6-5 and TRBJ2-7; 11 positions agree with TRBD2. V lost 5 bases and J lost 12; bases outside the gene matches: 6. Germline V lookup: CDR1 MNHEY, CDR2 SVGAGI. CDR3 length equals 12 residues. The CDR3 DNA follows: TGTGCCAGCAGTAAAACTAGCGGGAGTATGTACTTC. Its translation: CASSKTSGSMYF.

The chain joins TRBV4-3 to TRBJ2-5; TRBD1 matches at 7 bases. The J call may be wrong; the DNA end is better matched by TRBJ2-7. The CDR3 contains 15 residues. Germline CDR1 LGHNA, CDR2 YSLEER. As DNA, the CDR3 is TGCGCCAGCAGCCCCTCAACAGGGGTCCCTTACGAGCAGTACTTC. This codes for CASSPSTGVPYEQYF.

V is TRBV4-1 and J is TRBJ2-2, with 13 bases lining up with TRBD2. Germline assignment: CDR1 MGHRA and CDR2 YSYEKL. This CDR3 is 16 amino acids long. After removal of 5 bases from V and 4 bases from J, the junction contained 4 bases not matched to a gene. CDR3 amino acids: CASSLRLAGGTGELFF. The CDR3 region has the DNA TGCGCCAGCAGCTTACGACTAGCGGGGGGCACCGGGGAGCTGTTTTTT.

V usage is TRBV4-3 and J usage is TRBJ2-7; maybe TRBD2 (6 bases). The CDR3 loop spans 14 amino acids. Germline CDR1 and CDR2: LGHNA and YSLEER. V was clipped by 3 bases and J by 7 bases, with 16 bases between them. CDR3 region: CASSQGLGTREQYF. Here the CDR3 DNA reads TGCGCCAGCAGCCAGGGACTTGGTACGAGGGAGCAGTACTTC.

The V and J genes are TRBV27 and TRBJ2-7; weak D call: TRBD1 (6 bases). The CDR3 extends over 14 amino acids. Trimming removed 3 bases from V and 5 bases from J, with 14 bases in between. Germline V gene sequence: CDR1 MNHEY, CDR2 SMNVEV (reference sequence). The CDR3 spells CASSLVGARNEQYF. CDR3 DNA: TGTGCCAGCAGTTTGGTGGGGGCTAGAAACGAGCAGTACTTC.

This clone was recorded a few times. The J gene is TRBJ1-2, the V gene TRBV2; no firm D call. Germline V lookup: CDR1 SNHLY, CDR2 FYNNEI. The V end was cut by 1 base, the J end by 4 bases, with 7 bases between. The CDR3 is made up of 13 amino acids. This chain's CDR3 is CASSEGRIYGYTF. CDR3 nucleotides: TGTGCCAGCAGTGAAGGGCGGATCTATGGCTACACCTTC. The full variable domain, in which reference TRBV2 and TRBJ1-2 provide the parts outside the CDR3, is EPEVTQTPSHQVTQMGQEVILRCVPISNHLYFYWYRQILGQKVEFLVSFYNNEISEKSEIFDDQFSVERPDGSNFTLKIRSTKLEDSAMYFCASSEGRIYGYTFGSGTRLTVV.

V usage is TRBV2 and J usage is TRBJ2-1, with D possibly TRBD1 on 7 matching bases. The length of the CDR3 is 14 residues. V was pared by 6 bases and J by 7 bases, with 16 bases between. CDR1 is SNHLY and CDR2 is FYNNEI in the germline V gene. CDR3 DNA sequence: TGTGCCAGCAGGCGGGACAGATTCCTGAATGAGCAGTTCTTC. Translating it yields CASRRDRFLNEQFF.

The chain joins TRBV11-2 to TRBJ2-5, with TRBD2 identical over 7 bases. CDR3 length: 18 residues. Trimming at V came to 4 bases and at J to 5 bases, leaving 19 bases not matched to a gene. Germline V gene sequence: CDR1 SGHAT, CDR2 FQNNGV. This CDR3 is CASSSTSFWRKATETQYF. The DNA for the CDR3 is TGTGCCAGCAGCTCGACTAGCTTTTGGAGGAAAGCAACGGAGACCCAGTACTTC.

V usage is TRBV6-5 and J usage is TRBJ1-2; 10 bases map to TRBD1. This CDR3 contains 13 residues. Germline V CDR1 and CDR2: MNHEY, SVGAGI. With V trimmed by 10 bases and J by 5 bases, 7 bases remained unmatched. The CDR3 region is CATSTGGGYGYTF. CDR3 coding DNA: TGTGCCACCTCGACAGGGGGCGGGTATGGCTACACCTTC.

The gene calls are TRBV2 and TRBJ1-2; D is uncertain. V was trimmed by 6 bases and J by 1 base, leaving 12 bases between them. The V gene's germline CDR1 is SNHLY and CDR2 FYNNEI. CDR3 length: 14 amino acids. The CDR3, as DNA: TGTGCCAGCAGCACCCTGGAGGTTAACTATGGCTACACCTTC. This codes for CASSTLEVNYGYTF.

The V and J genes are TRBV7-3 and TRBJ2-2; 9 bases are shared with TRBD1. The CDR3 length is 15 residues. The J segment lost 3 bases and the V segment lost 6 bases, leaving 5 bases of the junction unmatched. From germline, CDR1 is SGHTA and CDR2 FQGTGA. The CDR3 DNA follows: TGTGCCAGCAGTCCCGGGACAGGGTACACCGGGGAGCTGTTTTTT. This codes for CASSPGTGYTGELFF.

This clone was seen once. The rearrangement uses TRBV18 and TRBJ2-1; D gene ambiguous. The CDR3 spans 14 residues. Trimming cost V 2 bases and J 4 bases, with 9 bases left between them. CDR1 and CDR2 from the germline V gene are KGHSH and LQKENI. CDR3 sequence reads: CASSPEVTYNEQFF. CDR3 DNA sequence: TGTGCCAGCTCACCAGAGGTCACGTACAATGAGCAGTTCTTC. Complete variable domain (other parts from reference TRBV18 and TRBJ2-1): NAGVMQNPRHLVRRRGQEARLRCSPMKGHSHVYWYRQLPEEGLKFMVYLQKENIIDESGMPKERFSAEFPKEGPSILRIQQVVRGDSAAYFCASSPEVTYNEQFFGPGTRLTVL.

The V and J genes are TRBV25-1 and TRBJ2-5; 12 bases match TRBD2. The junction had 7 bases not matched to a gene; V was cut back by 6 bases and J by 2 bases. The CDR3 runs 16 residues. Looked up from germline, CDR1 is MGHDK and CDR2 is SYGVNS. CDR3 sequence reads: CASSPGTSGWQETQYF. As DNA, the CDR3 is TGTGCCAGCAGCCCCGGGACTAGCGGGTGGCAAGAGACCCAGTACTTC.

The J gene is TRBJ1-2, the V gene TRBV27, with D possibly being TRBD1 (6 bases). The V end was cut by 4 bases, the J end by 5 bases, with 11 bases between. The CDR3 runs to 13 residues. Germline-derived CDR1 and CDR2 are MNHEY and SMNVEV (reference sequence). Written as DNA, the CDR3 is TGTGCCAGCAGTTCCGCAGGGGTTTATGGCTACACCTTC. Its translation: CASSSAGVYGYTF.

This chain uses TRBV2 with TRBJ2-6; tentative D call: TRBD1 (7 bases). V was shortened by 5 bases and J by 4 bases, with 18 bases between the two germline ends. The CDR3 contains 17 residues. The germline CDR1 and CDR2 sequences are SNHLY and FYNNEI. The CDR3 is CASSRGQVAGGANVLTF. In DNA form, the CDR3 reads TGTGCCAGCAGTAGGGGGCAGGTCGCGGGGGGGGCCAACGTCCTGACTTTC.

The gene calls are TRBV27 and TRBJ1-2; 7 bases align to TRBD1. Germline CDR1 is MNHEY and CDR2 is SMNVEV (reference sequence). The V and J ends lost 5 bases and 8 bases, in that order; junction bases with no gene match: 5. CDR3 size: 12 residues. CDR3 amino acids: CASSRDSRGYTF. The CDR3 region has the DNA TGTGCCAGCAGTCGGGACAGTCGGGGCTACACCTTC.

In its sample, this clone was seen a few times. The V gene is TRBV5-4, the J gene TRBJ1-2; D is undetermined. Germline V lookup: CDR1 SGHNT, CDR2 YYREEE (reference sequence). V lost 1 base, J lost 5 bases, and 12 bases lay in between. The CDR3 spans 14 residues. The CDR3: CASSLITSRYGYTF. CDR3 DNA sequence: TGTGCCAGCAGCTTGATTACGAGTCGTTATGGCTACACCTTC.

Here the CDR3 DNA reads TGTGCCAGCAGTGAAGCGCCCGAGTACGAGCAGTACTTC. This encodes CASSEAPEYEQYF. V gene TRBV6-1 combines with J gene TRBJ2-7, with D unresolved. Trimming cost V 0 bases and J 4 bases, with 7 bases left between them. The CDR3 runs 13 residues. Germline V gene data show CDR1 as MNHNS and CDR2 as SASEGT.

This chain joins TRBV9 and TRBJ2-3, with TRBD2 matching 9 bases. Germline CDR1 is SGDLS and CDR2 is YYNGEE. The J segment lost 6 bases and the V segment lost 0 bases, leaving 8 bases of the junction unmatched. This CDR3 is built from 16 residues. CDR3 region: CASSVEPGLATDTQYF. CDR3 DNA: TGTGCCAGCAGCGTAGAACCGGGACTAGCAACGGATACGCAGTATTTT.

This sequence joins TRBV6-1 and TRBJ2-1, with TRBD2 matching over 9 bases. This CDR3 has 14 residues. V trimming: 6 bases; J trimming: 8 bases; junction bases outside the gene matches: 8. From germline, CDR1 is MNHNS and CDR2 SASEGT. The CDR3 spells CASRGLARLYEQFF. CDR3 nucleotide sequence: TGTGCCAGCAGAGGACTAGCGAGGCTCTATGAGCAGTTCTTC.

The V call is TRBV7-8, the J call TRBJ2-5, with D possibly being TRBD2 (5 bases). The V gene lost 7 bases and the J gene lost 5 bases, with 14 bases spanning the gap. In germline, CDR1 is SGHVS, CDR2 FQNEAQ. This CDR3 contains 13 residues. The CDR3 nucleotides read TGTGCCAGCACCCTAGCTTTTCTCGAGACCCAGTACTTC. It yields the protein CASTLAFLETQYF. The whole variable domain, filled in from reference TRBV7-8 and TRBJ2-5, reads GAGVSQSPRYKVAKRGQDVALRCDPISGHVSLFWYQQALGQGPEFLTYFQNEAQLDKSGLPSDRFFAERPEGSVSTLKIQRTQQEDSAVYLCASTLAFLETQYFGPGTRLLVL.

This clone was seen a single time. The CDR3, as DNA: TGTGCCAGCAAACTAGCGGGGGGGATCCAAGAGACCCAGTACTTC. It encodes CASKLAGGIQETQYF. V and J are TRBV19 and TRBJ2-5; 13 bases match TRBD2. Germline V CDR1 and CDR2: LNHDA, SQIVND (reference sequence). The V gene end was trimmed by 9 bases and the J gene end by 1 base; junction bases not matched to a gene: 5. The CDR3 extends over 15 amino acids.

This clone was seen a handful of times. This chain joins TRBV2 and TRBJ1-2; D gene uncertain. CDR1 and CDR2 (germline): SNHLY, FYNNEI. V lost 5 bases to trimming and J lost 8 bases, with 12 bases between them. The CDR3 extends over 12 amino acids. The DNA of the CDR3 is TGTGCCAGCAGTTACCACAGTCGGGGCTACACCTTC. It translates to CASSYHSRGYTF.

The chain has TRBV10-2 and TRBJ1-1, with TRBD1 identical over 8 bases. CDR3 size: 17 residues. V dropped 3 bases and J dropped 0; count of bases not matched to a gene: 9. Germline CDR1 and CDR2: WSHSY and SAAADI. CDR3 sequence: CASSDTQGAGMNTEAFF. The CDR3 DNA is TGCGCCAGCAGTGACACCCAGGGGGCGGGAATGAACACTGAAGCTTTCTTT.